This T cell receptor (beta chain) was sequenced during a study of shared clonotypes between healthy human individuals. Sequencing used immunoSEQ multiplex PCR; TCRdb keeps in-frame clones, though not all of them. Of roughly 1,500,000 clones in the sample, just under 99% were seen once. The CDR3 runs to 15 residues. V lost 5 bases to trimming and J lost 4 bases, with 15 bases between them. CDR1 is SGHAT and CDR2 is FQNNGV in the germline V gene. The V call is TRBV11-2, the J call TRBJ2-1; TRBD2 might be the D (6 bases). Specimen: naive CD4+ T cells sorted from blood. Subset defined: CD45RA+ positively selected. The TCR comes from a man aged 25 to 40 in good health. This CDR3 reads CASSPSGTGYNEQFF. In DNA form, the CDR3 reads TGTGCCAGCAGCCCCTCCGGGACTGGATACAATGAGCAGTTCTTC.